This TCR beta chain was observed in a study (dated by TCRdb to 2013 to 2016). Turning to the overall study: The study set out to test whether tumor-infiltrating Tregs in breast cancer get recruited from blood Tregs or are instead converted in situ from other CD4+ T cell subsets.

Concerning this clonotype itself: This receptor's antigen is unknown. Base qualities are missing; no much larger clone stands one base away.

Full-length TCR variable regions were amplified by 5' RACE PCR with constant-region reverse primers, followed by semi-nested PCR with Nested Universal Primer A. The ReliaPrep RNA Cell Miniprep System was used to extract total RNA, which was then reverse transcribed into 5'RACE-ready cDNA with the SMARTer RACE 5'/3' Kit. Full-length TCR alpha and beta libraries were barcoded with multiplex adaptors and sequenced on an Illumina MiSeq. The source study handled its data this way. For each of nine subset-tissue groups, sequencing data from the five patients were combined, and the groups were compared by unsupervised clustering of TCR gene usage. The Morisita-Horn index, with shared sequences weighted by their contribution to each repertoire, was used to calculate repertoire similarity. TCRdb cleaned the public reads at Q25 with fastp, built clones with MiXCR and kept in-frame beta chains. Every distinct CDR3 protein forms one entry, paired with its most common genes and DNA. TCRdb's processing, not the authors', yielded these V and J calls. Present in this sample are 35,000 to 50,000 distinct CDR3 sequences, less than 25% of which were seen just once. The top ten constitute approximately 4% of the sample.

Tregs were isolated as CD4+CD25+CD127-/low cells. Tregs, naive and memory CD4+ T cells from tumor, blood and ipsilateral draining lymph nodes of five breast cancer patients underwent full-length TCR alpha and beta sequencing. Mononuclear cells from lymph nodes or roughly 54 ml of peripheral blood were isolated by Ficoll density gradient centrifugation. Sorted cell populations were confirmed by FACS to exceed 90% purity. Study-wide conclusions, independent of this receptor: The validation in the larger cohort was limited to a single TCR beta V-J rearrangement instead of whole repertoires. Tumor memory CD4+ T cell TCR gene usage was found to cluster with blood and lymph node memory CD4+ cells and with lymph node naive CD4+ cells. The greatest overlap of tumor-infiltrating Treg TCR alpha and beta sequences was observed with tumor naive CD4+ T cells, followed by blood naive CD4+ T cells.

The TCR originated in a female donor with breast cancer. Sequencing was carried out using Tregs sorted from blood.

The CDR3 region has the sequence CASSSLAGLQETQYF. The DNA is as follows: TGTGCCAGCAGCTCCCTAGCGGGGCTCCAAGAGACCCAGTACTTC. The chain is made from TRBV7-8 and TRBJ2-5; TRBD2 matches 9 bases in the middle. At the junction V is shortened by 4 bases and J by 1 base; bases outside the gene matches: 4. From a lookup of the germline V gene, CDR1 and CDR2 are SGHVS and FQNEAQ. Counted from cysteine to phenylalanine, this CDR3 has 15 amino acids. Just CDR3 DNA is preserved here, 45 bases in frame from base 1. Extended through the reference TRBV7-8 and TRBJ2-5 proteins, this CDR3 yields the full variable domain: GAGVSQSPRYKVAKRGQDVALRCDPISGHVSLFWYQQALGQGPEFLTYFQNEAQLDKSGLPSDRFFAERPEGSVSTLKIQRTQQEDSAVYLCASSSLAGLQETQYFGPGTRLLVL.